This passage covers 30 T cell receptor beta chains from one sample sequenced in a study of vaccination effects on CD4 cells after COVID-19. Subsequent to 10 days of culture, CD4+ T cells were isolated. The person had a PCR-confirmed SARS-CoV-2 infection during March to December 2020. The cohort was immunized with two doses of either the BNT162b2 or mRNA-1273 vaccine. Assay: immunoSEQ multiplex PCR; the TCRdb copy retains only in-frame clones and omits some. The sample holds approximately 30,000 clones, 75% seen once. No antigens are known for them. The source material was CD4+ T cells from PBMCs cultured without peptide, sampled after COVID-19 vaccination. These receptors came from a human donor who had a prior SARS-CoV-2 infection.

The chain combines TRBV6-2 or TRBV6-3 with TRBJ2-3, with unresolved D. V was shortened by 2 bases and J by 3 bases, with 12 bases between the two germline ends. The CDR3 sequence is 15 residues long. Germline V lookup: CDR1 MNHEY, CDR2 SVGEGT. The CDR3 coding sequence is TGTGCCAGCAGTTACGGCCGGATACTTACAGATACGCAGTATTTT. This codes for CASSYGRILTDTQYF.

V and J are TRBV30 and TRBJ2-3; 13 nucleotides line up with TRBD2. The CDR3 loop spans 16 amino acids. V dropped 8 bases and J dropped 0; count of bases not matched to a gene: 8. CDR1 and CDR2 (germline): GTSNPN, SVGIG (reference sequence). CDR3: CAGTSGAVSSTDTQYF. CDR3 in DNA: TGTGCCGGGACTAGCGGGGCTGTGTCTAGCACAGATACGCAGTATTTT.

V is TRBV7-2 and J is TRBJ2-3, with D perhaps matching TRBD1 (6 bases). The germline gives CDR1 SGHTA, CDR2 FQGNSA. The V and J ends lost 2 bases and 5 bases respectively, with 14 bases between them. The CDR3 extends over 15 amino acids. CDR3 loop: CASSLRFQGIDTQYF. The CDR3, as DNA: TGTGCCAGCAGCTTACGATTTCAGGGGATAGATACGCAGTATTTT.

In its sample, this clone was seen once. The chain is built from TRBV5-6 and TRBJ2-6; D gene unclear. Germline lookup yields CDR1 SGHDT and CDR2 YYEEEE. The CDR3 runs 13 residues. V was trimmed by 4 bases and J by 5 bases, leaving 7 bases between them. The CDR3: CASSPDRANVLTF. DNA for the CDR3: TGTGCCAGCAGCCCAGACAGGGCCAACGTCCTGACTTTC.

The chain has TRBV18 and TRBJ1-5, with D maybe TRBD1 (6 bases). The germline V and J ends were trimmed by 0 bases and 3 bases, with 9 bases remaining between them. The CDR3 totals 15 residues. Germline CDR1 KGHSH, CDR2 LQKENI. This chain's CDR3 is CASSPPGQPNQPQHF. CDR3 DNA: TGTGCCAGCTCACCACCGGGACAACCCAATCAGCCCCAGCATTTT. The variable domain in full, completed from reference TRBV18 and TRBJ1-5, reads NAGVMQNPRHLVRRRGQEARLRCSPMKGHSHVYWYRQLPEEGLKFMVYLQKENIIDESGMPKERFSAEFPKEGPSILRIQQVVRGDSAAYFCASSPPGQPNQPQHFGDGTRLSIL.

The chain couples TRBV11-1 to TRBJ2-2; D might be TRBD2 (6 bases). This CDR3 contains 14 residues. Germline V gene data show CDR1 as SGHAT and CDR2 as FQDESV (reference sequence). The germline V and J ends were trimmed by 11 bases and 5 bases, with 18 bases remaining between them. CDR3 in DNA: TGTGCCTCCGCCTGGAGGGCCGGGACCGGGGAGCTGTTTTTT. It translates to CASAWRAGTGELFF.

This chain joins TRBV6-1 and TRBJ1-2; tentative D call: TRBD1 (6 bases). V lost 2 bases, J lost 4 bases, and 11 bases lay in between. The CDR3 extends over 14 amino acids. CDR1 is MNHNS, CDR2 SASEGT, per germline. CDR3 nucleotide sequence: TGTGCCAGCAGTGAATCGACAGGCGTCTATGGCTACACCTTC. This translates into CASSESTGVYGYTF.

J is TRBJ1-5 and V is TRBV5-1, with D possibly matching TRBD1 (5 bases). Trimming stripped 9 bases from V and 4 bases from J, with 14 bases between. The CDR3 spans 13 residues. From germline, CDR1 is SGHRS and CDR2 YFSETQ. The CDR3 nucleotides are TGCGCCATTAAGTCAGGGATGAATCAGCCCCAGCATTTT. This sequence encodes CAIKSGMNQPQHF.

The V and J genes are TRBV7-9 and TRBJ2-7, with D possibly called TRBD1 or TRBD2 (5 bases each). Deletions cut 5 bases from V and 2 bases from J, with 13 bases between. CDR1 SEHNR and CDR2 FQNEAQ come from the germline V gene (reference sequence). The CDR3 contains 14 residues. This CDR3 reads CASSPTGPPYEQYF. CDR3 sequence (DNA): TGTGCCAGCAGCCCGACGGGACCCCCCTACGAGCAGTACTTC.

This chain links TRBV18 with TRBJ2-3, with 10 bases aligning to TRBD2. There are 15 residues in the CDR3. CDR1 is KGHSH and CDR2 is LQKENI in the germline V gene. The junction had 11 bases not matched to a gene; V was cut back by 5 bases and J by 9 bases. CDR3 sequence (DNA): TGTGCCAGCTCATCCCAACAGCGGGGGGGTCCAACGCAGTATTTT. Translating gives CASSSQQRGGPTQYF.

This chain uses TRBV2 with TRBJ2-7; 8 bases match TRBD1. V dropped 4 bases and J dropped 3; count of bases not matched to a gene: 14. This CDR3 is built from 17 residues. Germline CDR1 reads SNHLY; CDR2 reads FYNNEI. CDR3 loop: CASSGQGSLQSFYEQYF. The CDR3 nucleotides read TGTGCCAGCAGTGGACAGGGGTCTCTCCAGAGTTTCTACGAGCAGTACTTC.

The rearrangement joins TRBV2 to TRBJ2-1; D not certain. Trimming pared 6 bases from V and 0 bases from J, leaving 12 bases between. Germline CDR1 reads SNHLY; CDR2 reads FYNNEI. CDR3 length: 15 residues. The CDR3 loop reads CASSLQTSSYNEQFF. The CDR3 DNA reads as TGTGCCAGCAGCCTACAGACGAGCTCCTACAATGAGCAGTTCTTC. The complete variable domain, with remaining parts taken from reference TRBV2 and TRBJ2-1, reads EPEVTQTPSHQVTQMGQEVILRCVPISNHLYFYWYRQILGQKVEFLVSFYNNEISEKSEIFDDQFSVERPDGSNFTLKIRSTKLEDSAMYFCASSLQTSSYNEQFFGPGTRLTVL.

This rearrangement joins TRBV5-1 to TRBJ2-5; TRBD1 matches at 10 bases. V dropped 4 bases and J dropped 5; count of bases not matched to a gene: 8. This CDR3 comprises 15 residues. The germline V gene has CDR1 SGHRS and CDR2 YFSETQ. In nucleotides, the CDR3 is TGCGCCAGCAGCGAGCCGGGACAGGGGTTGGAGACCCAGTACTTC. Translated, it gives CASSEPGQGLETQYF.

The V and J genes are TRBV3-1 (or the pseudogene TRBV3-2) and TRBJ1-2; the match to TRBD1 covers 7 bases. The CDR3 is made up of 15 amino acids. The trim removed 4 bases at V and 4 bases at J, leaving 9 bases unmatched. Germline V gene data show CDR1 as LGHDT and CDR2 as YNNKEL (reference sequence). CDR3 protein: CASSPPGQDPYGYTF. In DNA, the CDR3 is TGTGCCAGCAGCCCCCCCGGACAGGACCCCTATGGCTACACCTTC.

The J gene is TRBJ2-1, the V gene TRBV7-9; 8 nucleotides match TRBD2. Germline V gives CDR1 SEHNR, CDR2 FQNEAQ (reference sequence). The CDR3 extends over 14 amino acids. With V trimmed by 1 base and J by 4 bases, 0 bases remained unmatched. The chain's CDR3 is CASSLGGGYNEQFF. CDR3 nucleotide sequence: TGTGCCAGCAGCTTAGGCGGGGGGTACAATGAGCAGTTCTTC. Variable domain in full (rest from reference TRBV7-9 and TRBJ2-1): DTGVSQNPRHKITKRGQNVTFRCDPISEHNRLYWYRQTLGQGPEFLTYFQNEAQLEKSRLLSDRFSAERPKGSFSTLEIQRTEQGDSAMYLCASSLGGGYNEQFFGPGTRLTVL.

The chain combines TRBV7-9 with TRBJ2-3; no firm D call. The germline V gene encodes CDR1 SEHNR and CDR2 FQNEAQ (reference sequence). V was trimmed by 4 bases and J by 1 base, leaving 9 bases between them. This CDR3 is built from 14 residues. The CDR3 reads CASSSPWGTDTQYF. CDR3 coding DNA: TGTGCCAGCAGCTCCCCCTGGGGCACAGATACGCAGTATTTT.

The J gene is TRBJ2-5, the V gene TRBV7-2; tentative D call: TRBD2 (6 bases). CDR1 SGHTA and CDR2 FQGNSA come from the germline V gene. Trimming shortened V by 5 bases and J by 5 bases, and 15 bases separated the two germline ends. The CDR3 consists of 14 residues. The CDR3 protein is CASSTGDLKETQYF. In nucleotides, the CDR3 is TGTGCCAGCAGCACTGGGGACTTGAAGGAGACCCAGTACTTC.

This chain uses TRBV7-9 with TRBJ2-2; TRBD2 matches at 13 bases. The CDR3 runs 16 residues. Per germline, CDR1 SEHNR and CDR2 FQNEAQ (reference sequence). Trimming cost V 1 base and J 4 bases; bases outside gene matches: 0. The CDR3 here is CASSLGTSGSTGELFF. CDR3 DNA sequence: TGTGCCAGCAGCTTAGGGACTAGCGGGAGCACCGGGGAGCTGTTTTTT.

This clone showed up just a few times. V and J are TRBV6-5 and TRBJ1-5, with D possibly being TRBD1 (5 bases). Trimming pared 6 bases from V and 6 bases from J, leaving 18 bases between. The length of the CDR3 is 15 residues. The germline CDR1 and CDR2 sequences are MNHEY and SVGAGI. CDR3 DNA sequence: TGTGCCAGCAGACCCCGCGTGGGGGGAATTCAGCCCCAGCATTTT. Amino acid sequence: CASRPRVGGIQPQHF.

The genes are TRBV24-1 and TRBJ1-1; D is unclear. The length of the CDR3 is 16 residues. In germline, CDR1 is KGHDR, CDR2 SFDVKD. V lost 0 bases and J lost 1, with 11 bases in between. Here the CDR3 DNA reads TGTGCCACCAGTGATTTGCACGGACCGACGAACACTGAAGCTTTCTTT. Its protein is CATSDLHGPTNTEAFF.

This clone was recorded once. This chain joins TRBV4-1 and TRBJ1-3; D unresolved. Germline V gives CDR1 MGHRA, CDR2 YSYEKL. CDR3 length: 16 amino acids. V lost 1 base and J 0 bases, leaving 10 bases between the germline ends. For the CDR3, the DNA is TGCGCCAGCAGCCAAGTTCTTGTATACTCTGGAAACACCATATATTTT. Its protein product is CASSQVLVYSGNTIYF.

The rearrangement links TRBV7-2 to TRBJ2-7; D gene unclear. V was clipped by 5 bases and J by 3 bases, with 14 bases between them. The CDR3 covers 14 residues. Germline values: CDR1 SGHTA, CDR2 FQGNSA. This chain's CDR3 is CASSQNFRYYEQYF. CDR3 nucleotide sequence: TGTGCCAGCAGCCAAAATTTCCGGTACTACGAGCAGTACTTC.

The chain recombines TRBV4-2 with TRBJ2-1; 8 positions match TRBD2. The CDR3 length is 15 residues. J lost 6 bases, V lost 9 bases, and 13 bases had no gene match. Germline V gene sequence: CDR1 LGHNA, CDR2 YNFKEQ. The CDR3 nucleotides are TGTGCCAGTTCCTTCGGAGCGGGAGCCCTCAATGAGCAGTTCTTC. It yields the protein CASSFGAGALNEQFF.

The gene calls are TRBV6-5 and TRBJ2-1, with TRBD2 matching over 8 bases. Germline CDR1 and CDR2: MNHEY and SVGAGI. V gave up 7 bases and J gave up 5 bases; unmatched junction bases: 4. The CDR3 is 13 residues long. CDR3 region: CASISGGNNEQFF. The CDR3 coding sequence is TGTGCCAGCATCAGCGGGGGAAACAATGAGCAGTTCTTC.

This clone was counted only a few times. The CDR3, as DNA: TGTGCCAGCAGCGTCGCTAGCTCCTACAATGAGCAGTTCTTC. Translation gives CASSVASSYNEQFF. The chain recombines TRBV9 with TRBJ2-1; D is undetermined. The length of the CDR3 is 14 residues. The ends were cut back, 2 bases at V and 0 bases at J, with 6 bases in the middle. Germline loops: CDR1 SGDLS, CDR2 YYNGEE.

This clone has only a few counts. The chain carries TRBV5-4 and TRBJ2-3; D is possibly TRBD2 (6 bases). This CDR3 is built from 14 residues. The ends were cut back, 4 bases at V and 1 base at J, with 10 bases in the middle. Germline V CDR1 and CDR2: SGHNT, YYREEE (reference sequence). CDR3 nucleotides: TGTGCCAGCAGCCTTTGGGGGGGCACAGATACGCAGTATTTT. Residues: CASSLWGGTDTQYF.

V is TRBV10-3 and J is TRBJ1-3, with D unresolved. The CDR3 totals 16 residues. The germline V and J ends were trimmed by 3 bases and 1 base, with 13 bases remaining between them. Germline CDR1 and CDR2: ENHRY and SYGVKD. CDR3 protein: CAISDPVVGSGNTIYF. The CDR3 coding sequence is TGTGCCATCAGTGACCCTGTCGTCGGGTCTGGAAACACCATATATTTT.

A single count supports this clone. The chain is built from TRBV5-1 and TRBJ2-2; perhaps TRBD1 as D (5 bases). Germline V CDR1 and CDR2: SGHRS, YFSETQ. V lost 0 bases and J 1 base, leaving 10 bases between the germline ends. This CDR3 comprises 16 residues. Written as DNA, the CDR3 is TGCGCCAGCAGCTTGGATGTGACAGAGAACACCGGGGAGCTGTTTTTT. Protein: CASSLDVTENTGELFF.

The J gene is TRBJ1-2, the V gene TRBV19, with a possible D match to TRBD1 (6 bases). Trimming cost V 0 bases and J 3 bases, with 11 bases left between them. Germline CDR1 reads LNHDA; CDR2 reads SQIVND (reference sequence). There are 15 residues in the CDR3. The DNA of the CDR3 is TGTGCCAGTAGTATAGATCCGGGGGCCCACTATGGCTACACCTTC. Amino acid sequence: CASSIDPGAHYGYTF.

The chain joins TRBV2 to TRBJ2-1; D uncertain. Germline lookup yields CDR1 SNHLY and CDR2 FYNNEI. The CDR3 extends over 11 amino acids. The germline V and J ends were trimmed by 5 bases and 4 bases, with 3 bases remaining between them. CDR3 sequence (DNA): TGTGCCAGCAGTCAATACAATGAGCAGTTCTTC. Translating it yields CASSQYNEQFF.